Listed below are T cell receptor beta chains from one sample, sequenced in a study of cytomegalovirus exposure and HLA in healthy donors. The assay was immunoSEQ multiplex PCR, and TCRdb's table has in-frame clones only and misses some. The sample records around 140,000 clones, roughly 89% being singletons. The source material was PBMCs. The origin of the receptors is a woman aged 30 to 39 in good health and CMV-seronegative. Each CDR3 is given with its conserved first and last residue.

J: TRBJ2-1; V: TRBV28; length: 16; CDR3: CASSFIALRHYNEQFF
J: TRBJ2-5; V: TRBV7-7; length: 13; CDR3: CASSHSQGETQYF
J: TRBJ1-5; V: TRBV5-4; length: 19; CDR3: CASSYIEPGHVYSNQPQHF
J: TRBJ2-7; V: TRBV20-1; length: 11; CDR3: CSVQGSYEQYF
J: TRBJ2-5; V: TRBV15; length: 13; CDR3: CATRDRSQETQYF
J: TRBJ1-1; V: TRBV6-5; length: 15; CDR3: CASSYSVQGGTEAFF
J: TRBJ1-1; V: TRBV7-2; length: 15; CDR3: CASSRTRGFNTEAFF
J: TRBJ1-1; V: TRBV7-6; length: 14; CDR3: CASSLATGLTEAFF
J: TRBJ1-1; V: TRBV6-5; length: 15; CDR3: CASSYSATLNTEAFF
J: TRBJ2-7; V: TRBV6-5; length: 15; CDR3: CASSRRQGLSYEQYF
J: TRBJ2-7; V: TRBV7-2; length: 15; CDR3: CASSLTAGKPHEQYF
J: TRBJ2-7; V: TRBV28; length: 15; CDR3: CASSPAGVGTYEQYF
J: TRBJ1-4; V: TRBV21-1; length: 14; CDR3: CASSKGQTNEKLFF
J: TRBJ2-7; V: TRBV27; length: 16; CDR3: CASSSPGEQGKYEQYF
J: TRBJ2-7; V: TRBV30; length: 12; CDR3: CAWSVFGDEQYF
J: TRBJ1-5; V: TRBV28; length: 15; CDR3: CASSLFRDSNQPQHF
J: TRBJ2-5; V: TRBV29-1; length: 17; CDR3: CSVARAGGARLWETQYF
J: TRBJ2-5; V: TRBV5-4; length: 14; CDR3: CASSQQGAVETQYF
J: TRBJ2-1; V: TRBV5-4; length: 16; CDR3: CASSLPGTSGNNEQFF
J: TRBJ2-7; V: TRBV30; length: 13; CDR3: CAWSFWTGNEQYF
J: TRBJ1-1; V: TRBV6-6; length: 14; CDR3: CASSRSRVNTEAFF
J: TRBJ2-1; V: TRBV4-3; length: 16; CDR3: CASSPQAGSPYNEQFF
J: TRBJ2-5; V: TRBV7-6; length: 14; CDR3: CASSLGGGSETQYF
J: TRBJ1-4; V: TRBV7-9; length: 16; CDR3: CASSVGQGRGNEKLFF
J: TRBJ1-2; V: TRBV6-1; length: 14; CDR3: CASVSTGGDYGYTF
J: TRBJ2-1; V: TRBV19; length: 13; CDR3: CASSIGTPGEQFF
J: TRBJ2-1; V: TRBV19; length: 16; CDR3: CASSIVDRRSHNEQFF
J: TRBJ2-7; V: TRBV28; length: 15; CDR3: CASSPLASSSYEQYF
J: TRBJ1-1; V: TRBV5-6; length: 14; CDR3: CASSLGGGNTEAFF
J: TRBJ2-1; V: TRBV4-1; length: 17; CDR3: CASSQDGRGQMNNEQFF
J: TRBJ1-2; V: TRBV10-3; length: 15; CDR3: CAISGLGPANYGYTF
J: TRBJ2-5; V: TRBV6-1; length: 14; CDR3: CASVAGGGQETQYF
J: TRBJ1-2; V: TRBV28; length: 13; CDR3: CASSRDRAYGYTF
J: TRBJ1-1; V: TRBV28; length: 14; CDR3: CASSLQGVRSEAFF
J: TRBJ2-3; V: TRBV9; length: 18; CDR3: CASSVGGAGTSSTDTQYF
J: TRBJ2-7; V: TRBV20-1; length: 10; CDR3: CSARDSEQYF
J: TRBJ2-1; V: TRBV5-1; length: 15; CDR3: CASSLDRISYNEQFF
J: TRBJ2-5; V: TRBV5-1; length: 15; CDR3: CASSLGGTGSREQYF
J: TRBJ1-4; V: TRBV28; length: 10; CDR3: CASGGEKLFF
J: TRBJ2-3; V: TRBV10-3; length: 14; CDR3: CASSPGQITDTQYF
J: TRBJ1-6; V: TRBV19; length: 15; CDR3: CASKSFGTANSPLHF
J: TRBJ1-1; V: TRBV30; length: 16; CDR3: CAWSEGWSDRRTEAFF
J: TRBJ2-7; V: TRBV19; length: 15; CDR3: CASSRGSDRAYEQYF
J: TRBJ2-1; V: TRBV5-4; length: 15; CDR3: CASSLGRGGNNEQFF
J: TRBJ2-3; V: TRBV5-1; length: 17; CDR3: CASSFIQGAPSTDTQYF
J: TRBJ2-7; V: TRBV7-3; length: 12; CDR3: CASISGNYEQYF
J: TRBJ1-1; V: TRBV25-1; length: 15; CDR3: CASSGGRWMNTEAFF
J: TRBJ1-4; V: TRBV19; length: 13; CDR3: CASSFHRYEKLFF
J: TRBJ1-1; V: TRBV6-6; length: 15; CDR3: CASSSPFGGNTEAFF
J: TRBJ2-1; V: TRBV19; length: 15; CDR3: CASSTSGSSYNEQFF
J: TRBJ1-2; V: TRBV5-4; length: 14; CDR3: CASSLDSTNYGYTF
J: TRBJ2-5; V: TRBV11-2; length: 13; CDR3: CASSLAHSETQYF
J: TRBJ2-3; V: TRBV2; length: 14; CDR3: CASSRVVSTDTQYF
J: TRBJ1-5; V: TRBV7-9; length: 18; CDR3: CASSLAAPGLIGNQPQHF
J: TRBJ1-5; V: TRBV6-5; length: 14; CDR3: CASSLQGPNQPQHF
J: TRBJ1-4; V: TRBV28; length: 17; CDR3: CASNVRDRLATNEKLFF
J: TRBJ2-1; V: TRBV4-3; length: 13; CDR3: CASSKLVRDEQFF
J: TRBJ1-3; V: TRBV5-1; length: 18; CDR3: CASSLAPYARGSGNTIYF
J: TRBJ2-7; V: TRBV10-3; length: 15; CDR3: CAISESPRGAYEQYF